The entry below describes one TCR beta chain. Its antigen is not known. This sample includes further DNA sequences coding for the same CDR3. The CDR3 length is 15 residues. Germline V gene sequence: CDR1 SGDLS, CDR2 YYNGEE. V lost 0 bases and J 0 bases, leaving 10 bases between the germline ends. The source of the sample is a study of shared clonotypes between healthy human individuals. Findings of the study overall: The generation probabilities recorded for non-shared clonotypes fell below those of clonotypes shared by all four donors.

The table came from immunoSEQ multiplex PCR; TCRdb's copy has only in-frame clones and leaves some out. This sample has approximately 600,000 clones; about 95% occur once, and the top ten carry around 0.12%. The naive CD8 fraction comprised CD45RO-negative cells positively selected for CCR7 and excluded terminally differentiated effector memory CD45RA+ cells. Sequenced input: naive CD8+ T cells sorted from blood. The chain joins TRBV9 to TRBJ2-7; D may correspond to TRBD1 or TRBD2 (5 bases each). The TCR was taken from a woman in her thirties in good health. CDR3 loop: CASSVAWGSSYEQYF. The CDR3 bases are TGTGCCAGCAGCGTAGCTTGGGGGAGCTCCTACGAGCAGTACTTC.